The sequence of this TCR beta chain was determined in a study of PD-1 blockade in classical Hodgkin lymphoma. This clone was seen a few times. Its antigen is unidentified. Every patient relapsed after autologous stem cell transplantation, and brentuximab vedotin exposure varied. Study-wide findings and caveats: Repertoires differed for reasons still undefined, possibly disease activity or prior therapy. It was reported that newly diagnosed patients had less baseline TCR diversity than healthy donors.

Repertoires were generated with immunoSEQ multiplex PCR, while TCRdb's copy carries only in-frame clones and drops some. Seen here are 80,000 to 100,000 clones, 81% observed once, and the top ten hold approximately 15%. The sample in question was peripheral blood mononuclear cells (PBMCs), obtained before the second cycle of nivolumab. The clonotype comes from a human donor with classical Hodgkin lymphoma.

The CDR3 here is CASSDSSVNEQFF. The CDR3 DNA reads as TGTGCCAGCAGTGACTCAAGTGTCAATGAGCAGTTCTTC. The chain is built from TRBV6-4 and TRBJ2-1; no definite D call. Per germline, CDR1 MRHNA and CDR2 SNTAGT. Trimming removed 0 bases at V and 6 bases at J, with 6 bases between. The CDR3 is made up of 13 amino acids.